The clone carrying this TCR beta chain came up a few times. Its antigen is not known. The germline CDR1 and CDR2 sequences are LGHDT and YNNKEL (reference sequence). V lost 0 bases and J 4 bases, leaving 6 bases between the germline ends. The CDR3 is made up of 13 amino acids. Documented time point: persistent/refractory GD, antithyroid drugs over 5 years with positive TRAb. After RNA was extracted from PBMCs, the TCR library was made from it. An endocrinology department in Xi'an, China, recruited the patients. Approximately 8.9-milliliter peripheral blood samples went into EDTA tubes. The data belong to a study of regulatory T cells in long-lasting Graves disease. Study-wide results and caveats: Favoring TRBV28, TRBJ1-2 and TRBJ2-5 was a feature seen in persistent disease.

In building TCR beta libraries, iRepertoire HTBI primers were used together with Arm-PCR of CDR3 regions. One entry per CDR3 protein results from TCRdb running MiXCR on the multiplex PCR reads. Among 300,000 to 400,000 distinct CDR3 sequences listed, less than 20% were seen once. Sequencing used peripheral blood mononuclear cells (PBMCs), obtained when the disease was refractory, from a patient treated with antithyroid drugs. The clonotype was recovered from a female donor with Graves disease. The gene calls are TRBV3-1 and TRBJ1-1, with D hard to call. The CDR3 region has the DNA TGTGCCAGCAGCCAAGACGGGATCACTGAAGCTTTCTTT. The encoded protein is CASSQDGITEAFF.